This T cell receptor beta chain was identified during a study of tumor-infiltrating lymphocytes in oesophageal squamous cell carcinoma. TCRdb ran MiXCR on the PCR reads and lists one entry per CDR3 protein. The data contain about 3,800 distinct CDR3 sequences, approximately 19% of them singletons. This clonotype has a count of ten or more. The CDR3 contains 15 residues. V was pared by 4 bases and J by 2 bases, with 6 bases of the junction left unmatched. CDR1 KGHDR and CDR2 SFDVKD come from the germline V gene. This chain joins TRBV24-1 and TRBJ2-5; 7 bases fit TRBD2. The TCR sequence derives from a male donor with esophageal squamous cell carcinoma. Source material: normal esophageal tissue next to the tumor. The CDR3 loop reads CATSDTLAEQETQYF. The DNA of the CDR3 is TGTGCCACCAGTGACACTCTAGCGGAACAAGAGACCCAGTACTTC.